In this sample, the clone carrying this TCR beta chain turned up a few times. Its antigen is undetermined. The CDR3 consists of 13 residues. Germline V gives CDR1 SEHNR, CDR2 FQNEAQ (reference sequence). V lost 5 bases and J 4 bases, leaving 11 bases between the germline ends. This record comes from a study of T cell responses to AZD1222 COVID-19 vaccine. Some clones are missing from TCRdb's copy, which holds only in-frame ones; the method was immunoSEQ multiplex PCR. This repertoire shows about 170,000 clones, around 90% found once; its top ten account for around 1%. Whole-study results and caveats: Spike-specific TCR breadth rose after two AZD1222 doses, and depth rose as well. Baseline antibody screening turned up just a handful of seropositive AZD1222 recipients. Reports indicate that nearly half of spike-specific TCRs are directed at unmutated variant regions. It should be noted that donors were predominantly white British and more often female, and clonal diversity was possibly underestimated.

Here the sequenced sample was peripheral blood, taken 28 days after the second AZD1222 dose. The origin of this receptor is an adult who received the AZD1222 COVID-19 vaccine. The chain employs TRBV7-9 and TRBJ1-2, with no clear D. CDR3 in amino acids: CASSPGRPYGYTF. The DNA of the CDR3 is TGTGCCAGCAGCCCTGGACGGCCCTATGGCTACACCTTC.